This T cell receptor (beta chain) was profiled in a study of post-analysis software for immune sequencing data. Study observations and caveats: Relative to controls, patients had five TRBV segments at higher frequency, with TRBV5-6, TRBV5-1 and TRBV20-1 among these. Diversity measured as normalized Chao1 was significantly lower in multiple sclerosis patients than in controls.

Details on this clonotype: Its specificity is not known.

Unique molecular identifiers had been added to the TCR beta cDNA libraries. In TCRdb, the PCR reads were re-called with MiXCR into one record per CDR3 protein. The repertoire has fewer than 900,000 distinct CDR3 sequences, around 45% of them found once; the top ten carry 4.9%. V was clipped by 5 bases and J by 8 bases, with 15 bases between them. The CDR3 is 14 amino acids. The chain has TRBV12-3 or TRBV12-4 and TRBJ1-4; D is undetermined. The TCR comes from a girl aged 10-17 years with multiple sclerosis. The sequencing sample was made of blood. This CDR3 reads CASSRGFVGEKLFF. CDR3 DNA sequence: TGTGCCAGCAGTCGAGGTTTTGTCGGAGAAAAACTGTTTTTT.